Each of the 11 T cell receptor beta chains below was sequenced from the same sample in a study of T cell clonality in common variable immunodeficiency. The data were produced by immunoSEQ multiplex PCR, yet TCRdb's version contains in-frame clones alone and is incomplete. The repertoire consists of about 52,000 clones, none detected only once. The sequenced sample was peripheral blood mononuclear cells. These TCRs come from a person aged 18-70 years in good health.

Of note for this clone: The DNA ends 3 residues before the CDR3 does, and the rest of the CDR3 is filled in from the germline J gene. The chain has TRBV7-9 and TRBJ2-1, with a weak D call TRBD2 (5 bases). CDR3 size: 15 residues. The V gene lost 3 bases and the J gene lost 7 bases, with 16 bases spanning the gap. Germline V gene data show CDR1 as SEHNR and CDR2 as FQNEAQ (reference sequence). This CDR3 reads CASSLRANKRNEQFF. CDR3 DNA, as far as it was read: TGTGCCAGCAGCTTGAGGGCGAATAAAAGGAATGAG.

This clone was counted only a few times. The read falls 3 residues short of the CDR3 end, and the missing part is taken from the germline J gene. The J gene is TRBJ2-3, the V gene TRBV5-6; D is possibly TRBD1 (5 bases). The CDR3 extends over 13 amino acids. Germline V gene sequence: CDR1 SGHDT, CDR2 YYEEEE. CDR3 DNA (partial): TGTGCCAGCAGCTCCCAAAGGCGACAGCCG. This translates into CASSSQRRQP. The CDR3 in its entirety is CASSSQRRQPQYF.

This clone was detected many times. Partial CDR3 DNA: TGTGCCAGCAGTGCTGGACATTTGAACACCGGGGAG. This codes for CASSAGHLNTGE. The whole CDR3 reads CASSAGHLNTGELFF. The chain links TRBV6-1 to TRBJ2-2, with D tentatively TRBD1 (5 bases). Read sequence stops 3 residues before the CDR3 end, and the germline J gene provides the missing end. The CDR3 loop spans 15 amino acids. V was shortened by 4 bases and J by 1 base, with 10 bases between the two germline ends. Germline CDR1 is MNHNS and CDR2 is SASEGT.

This clone was detected ten times or more. From the germline J gene comes the end of the CDR3, since the read stops 3 residues before it. The chain combines TRBV5-1 with TRBJ2-1; weak D call: TRBD1 (6 bases). Germline values: CDR1 SGHRS, CDR2 YFSETQ. There are 14 residues in the CDR3. The ends were cut back, 1 base at V and 4 bases at J, with 9 bases in the middle. CDR3 region: CASSLTGQYNEQFF. The CDR3 DNA, read in part, is TGCGCCAGCAGCTTGACCGGACAGTACAATGAG.

This clone was counted at least ten times. Coverage ceases 3 residues before the CDR3 finishes, and the germline J gene fills in the end. The chain employs TRBV6-2 or TRBV6-3 and TRBJ1-2, with a tentative D call TRBD1 (5 bases). Germline CDR1 and CDR2: MNHEY and SVGEGT. There are 15 residues in the CDR3. CDR3 DNA, as far as it was read: TGTGCCAGCAGTTACTCGACTAGCGGGGGGAATGAC. This codes for CASSYSTSGGND. The whole CDR3 protein reads CASSYSTSGGNDYTF.

Concerning this clone itself: The read ends 3 residues shy of where the CDR3 ends; the end is completed using the germline J gene. The chain joins TRBV20-1 to TRBJ2-1; maybe TRBD2 (5 bases). This CDR3 has 14 residues. CDR1 is DFQATT and CDR2 is SNEGSKA in the germline V gene (reference sequence). The germline V and J ends were trimmed by 3 bases and 2 bases, with 11 bases remaining between them. CDR3: CSASKQRPYNEQFF. CDR3 DNA (partial): TGCAGTGCTAGCAAGCAGCGGCCCTACAATGAG.

This clone was counted ten times or more. CDR3: CSATNPGGPYGYTF. CDR3 bases read: TGCAGTGCTACTAATCCGGGGGGGCCCTATGGC. The V and J genes are TRBV20-1 and TRBJ1-2; perhaps TRBD1 as D (6 bases). Read data end 3 residues before the CDR3 end; the end is taken from the germline J gene. Germline loops: CDR1 DFQATT, CDR2 SNEGSKA (reference sequence). This CDR3 has 14 amino acids. V lost 4 bases and J lost 4, with 16 bases in between.

A few counts support this clone. The read falls 3 residues short of the CDR3 end, and the missing part is taken from the germline J gene. The chain is built from TRBV6-1 and TRBJ2-3; TRBD1 might be the D (6 bases). The V gene's germline CDR1 is MNHNS and CDR2 SASEGT. This CDR3 is 14 amino acids long. Here the CDR3 reads CASSEDSYQETQYF. CDR3 DNA (partial): TGTGCCAGCAGTGAGGACAGCTACCAAGAGACG.

There are a few counts of this clone. The CDR3 end is not reached by the read, which stops 3 residues before it; the germline J gene fills it in. V and J are TRBV5-5 and TRBJ1-1, with D possibly being TRBD1 (5 bases). Germline V gene sequence: CDR1 SGHKS, CDR2 YYEKEE (reference sequence). The V end was cut by 4 bases, the J end by 2 bases, with 12 bases between. The CDR3 spans 14 residues. The CDR3 DNA, read in part, is TGTGCCAGCAGCCCACGACAGACAAACACTGAA. Residues: CASSPRQTNTE. The CDR3, in full, reads CASSPRQTNTEAFF.

As for this clone: The observed sequence ends 3 residues before the CDR3 terminus, with the missing tail filled in from the germline J gene. This rearrangement joins TRBV7-9 to TRBJ2-3; D remains unclear. Deletions cut 5 bases from V and 2 bases from J, with 14 bases between. The CDR3 consists of 15 residues. Germline V gene lookup returns CDR1 SEHNR and CDR2 FQNEAQ (reference sequence). The covered CDR3 bases are TGTGCCAGCAGCGCCGAAATAGTGTCCACAGATACG. It yields the protein CASSAEIVSTDT. In full, the CDR3 is CASSAEIVSTDTQYF.

In this sample, this clone turned up many times. Sequencing ends 3 residues short of the CDR3 end; the germline J gene provides the rest. The chain employs TRBV4-1 and TRBJ2-2, with D unresolved. The germline V gene has CDR1 MGHRA and CDR2 YSYEKL. V was pared by 2 bases and J by 2 bases, with 3 bases between. CDR3 length: 13 amino acids. Partial CDR3 DNA: TGCGCCAGCAGCCAACTAAACACCGGGGAG. Translating it yields CASSQLNTGE. In full, the CDR3 is CASSQLNTGELFF.